This TCR beta chain was found in a study of T cell responses to AZD1222 COVID-19 vaccine. The study's findings and limits: Sampling captured repertoires only after the peak T cell response. Just a handful of AZD1222 recipients tested seropositive at baseline.

A word on this clone: No antigen is known for it.

CDR1 and CDR2 (germline): KGHDR, SFDVKD. This CDR3 contains 15 residues. The V and J ends lost 2 bases and 7 bases, in that order; junction bases with no gene match: 7. Generated by immunoSEQ multiplex PCR, the TCRdb table keeps only in-frame clones and is missing some. The sample holds 65,000 to 80,000 clones, over 85% seen once. Material: peripheral blood, obtained on day 0 of AZD1222 vaccination. This sequence was found in an adult in good health. The chain employs TRBV24-1 and TRBJ2-7; 10 bases agree with TRBD1. This CDR3 reads CATSDSGTGVREQYF. The CDR3 DNA follows: TGTGCCACCAGTGATTCCGGGACAGGGGTAAGGGAGCAGTACTTC.